Shown below are 7 T cell receptor beta chains from a single sample sequenced in a study of blood T cells in healthy people across ages (dated by TCRdb to the mid-2010s). The library was produced with 5' RACE. Sequencing was performed on an Illumina HiSeq 2500. A second about 6 to 11 cycle PCR used a sample-barcoded 5' primer and a J-beta primer mix. The public reads were reprocessed in TCRdb via fastp at Q25 and MiXCR, keeping in-frame beta chains. Records with the same CDR3 protein are collapsed into one entry carrying the most frequent genes and DNA. The sample yields some 1.7 million distinct CDR3 sequences; 28% were counted once. Approximately 7.7% of the sample is taken by the ten largest. Sequencing was done on a sample of blood. These receptor sequences come from a woman aged 25 to 45 in good health.

The genes are TRBV5-5 and TRBJ2-2, with D hard to call. The V gene lost 0 bases and the J gene lost 1 base, with 4 bases spanning the gap. CDR3 length: 14 amino acids. Germline assignment: CDR1 SGHKS and CDR2 YYEKEE (reference sequence). In DNA form, the CDR3 reads TGTGCCAGCAGCTTGGACATGAACACCGGGGAGCTGTTTTTT. Amino acids: CASSLDMNTGELFF.

This clonotype was seen a handful of times. The chain combines TRBV24-1 with TRBJ2-1; perhaps TRBD1 as D (5 bases). The CDR3 is made up of 10 amino acids. Germline V gene data show CDR1 as KGHDR and CDR2 as SFDVKD. Trimming took 9 bases from V and 9 from J, leaving 8 bases between them. CDR3 in DNA: TGTGCCACCGGAGACAGTGAGCAGTTCTTC. Translating gives CATGDSEQFF.

This clonotype was counted between two and nine times. This sequence joins TRBV4-1 and TRBJ1-1, with TRBD1 matching over 9 bases. Trimming at V came to 8 bases and at J to 1 base, leaving 5 bases not matched to a gene. The germline CDR1 and CDR2 sequences are MGHRA and YSYEKL. CDR3 length: 14 residues. The DNA for the CDR3 is TGCGCCAGCCGAATGGGACAGGGGAACACTGAAGCTTTCTTT. This codes for CASRMGQGNTEAFF.

The chain has TRBV29-1 and TRBJ1-1; D possibly corresponds to TRBD1 (6 bases). V lost 7 bases to trimming and J lost 6 bases, with 12 bases between them. CDR3 length equals 11 residues. In germline, CDR1 is SQVTM, CDR2 ANQGSEA. The CDR3 here is CSATGRPEAFF. In DNA, the CDR3 is TGCAGCGCAACAGGGAGGCCTGAAGCTTTCTTT.

The rearrangement links TRBV2 to TRBJ2-1; D might be TRBD2 (5 bases). Germline loops: CDR1 SNHLY, CDR2 FYNNEI. The CDR3 is 15 amino acids. The V end lost 2 bases, the J end lost 8 bases, and 16 bases lay between the germline ends. The CDR3 loop is CASSEISRARDEQFF. The DNA of the CDR3 is TGTGCCAGCAGTGAAATCTCGCGGGCGAGGGATGAGCAGTTCTTC.

In its sample, this clonotype was seen a few times. This chain uses TRBV15 with TRBJ2-5; maybe TRBD2 (6 bases). Trimming took 3 bases from V and 5 from J, leaving 19 bases between them. The length of the CDR3 is 16 residues. Germline V gene lookup returns CDR1 LNHNV and CDR2 YYDKDF (reference sequence). CDR3: CATSSGTASVAETQYF. CDR3 DNA: TGTGCCACCAGCAGCGGTACCGCTAGCGTAGCGGAGACCCAGTACTTC.

The J gene is TRBJ2-5, the V gene TRBV30; weak D call: TRBD2 (7 bases). Germline V CDR1 and CDR2: GTSNPN, SVGIG (reference sequence). The CDR3 spans 14 residues. Trimming stripped 1 base from V and 1 base from J, with 10 bases between. The CDR3 protein is CAWSGGGAQETQYF. DNA of the CDR3: TGTGCCTGGAGTGGAGGGGGGGCCCAAGAGACCCAGTACTTC.